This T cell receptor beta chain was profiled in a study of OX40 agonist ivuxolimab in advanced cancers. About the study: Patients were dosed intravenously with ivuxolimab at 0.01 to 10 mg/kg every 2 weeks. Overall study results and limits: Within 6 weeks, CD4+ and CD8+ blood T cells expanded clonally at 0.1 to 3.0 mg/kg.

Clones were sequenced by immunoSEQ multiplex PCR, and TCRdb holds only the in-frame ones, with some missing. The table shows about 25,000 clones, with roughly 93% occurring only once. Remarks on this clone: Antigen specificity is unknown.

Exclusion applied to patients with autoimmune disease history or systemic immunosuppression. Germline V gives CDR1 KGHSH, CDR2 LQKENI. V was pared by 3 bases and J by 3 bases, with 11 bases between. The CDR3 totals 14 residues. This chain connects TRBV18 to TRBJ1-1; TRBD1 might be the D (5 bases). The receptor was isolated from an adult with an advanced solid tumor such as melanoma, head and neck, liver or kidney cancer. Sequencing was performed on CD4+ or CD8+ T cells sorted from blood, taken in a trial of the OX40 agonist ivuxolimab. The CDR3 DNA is TGTGCCAGCTCACCGCAGTTGGGGGACACTGAAGCTTTCTTT. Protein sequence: CASSPQLGDTEAFF.